What follows describes a single T cell receptor beta chain. Its specificity is not known. This sample is part of a study of response to subunit inactivated influenza vaccine. TCRdb itself ran the RT-PCR reads through MiXCR, one entry per CDR3 protein. The sample has about 580,000 distinct CDR3 sequences, around 15% seen once. Study-level findings and limits: Only a handful of new T cells, the authors suggested, are recruited with each seasonal influenza vaccination.

CDR3 length: 17 residues. Trimming pared 2 bases from V and 2 bases from J, leaving 16 bases between. Germline CDR1 reads MNHEY; CDR2 reads SMNVEV (reference sequence). The chain has TRBV27 and TRBJ2-4; D is ambiguous. This clonotype was sampled from a man aged 45-60 years who received an inactivated influenza vaccine. The sample in question was PBMCs from blood, obtained roughly 13 days after vaccination. CDR3 DNA: TGTGCCAGCAGTTTAGGGGTCCCAATGACGACCAAAAACATTCAGTACTTC. This translates into CASSLGVPMTTKNIQYF.